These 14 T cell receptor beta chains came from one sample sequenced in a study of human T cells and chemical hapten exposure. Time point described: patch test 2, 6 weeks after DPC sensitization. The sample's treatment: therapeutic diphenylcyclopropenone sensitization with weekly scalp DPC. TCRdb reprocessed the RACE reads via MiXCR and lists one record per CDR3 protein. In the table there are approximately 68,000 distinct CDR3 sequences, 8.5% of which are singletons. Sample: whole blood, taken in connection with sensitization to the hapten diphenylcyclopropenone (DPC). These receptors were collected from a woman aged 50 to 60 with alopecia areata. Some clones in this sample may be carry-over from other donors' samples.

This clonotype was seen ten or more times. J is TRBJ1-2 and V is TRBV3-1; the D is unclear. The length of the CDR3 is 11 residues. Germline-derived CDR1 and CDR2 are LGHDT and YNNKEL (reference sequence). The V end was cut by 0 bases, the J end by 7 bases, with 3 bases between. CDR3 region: CASSQDSGYTF. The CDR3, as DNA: TGTGCCAGCAGCCAAGACTCTGGCTACACCTTC.

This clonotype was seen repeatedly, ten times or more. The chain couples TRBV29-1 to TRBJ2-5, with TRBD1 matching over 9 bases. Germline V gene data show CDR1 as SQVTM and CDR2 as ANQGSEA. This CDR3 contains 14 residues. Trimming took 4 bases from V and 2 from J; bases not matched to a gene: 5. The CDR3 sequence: CSVAGQGTQETQYF. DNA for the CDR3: TGCAGCGTTGCCGGACAGGGGACACAAGAGACCCAGTACTTC.

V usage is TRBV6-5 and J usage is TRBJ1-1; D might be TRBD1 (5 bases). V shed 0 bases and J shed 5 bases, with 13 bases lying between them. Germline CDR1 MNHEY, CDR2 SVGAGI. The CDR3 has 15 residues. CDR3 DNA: TGTGCCAGCAGTTACTCGCGGCAGGGTAGGACTGAAGCTTTCTTT. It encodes CASSYSRQGRTEAFF.

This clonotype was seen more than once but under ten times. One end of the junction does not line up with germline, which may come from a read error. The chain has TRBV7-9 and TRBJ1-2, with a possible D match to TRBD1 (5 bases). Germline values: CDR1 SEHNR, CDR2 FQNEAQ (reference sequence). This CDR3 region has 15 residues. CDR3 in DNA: TGTGCCAGCAGCTTAGGGTCAGGGACTCACTACGGCTACACCTTC. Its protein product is CASSLGSGTHYGYTF.

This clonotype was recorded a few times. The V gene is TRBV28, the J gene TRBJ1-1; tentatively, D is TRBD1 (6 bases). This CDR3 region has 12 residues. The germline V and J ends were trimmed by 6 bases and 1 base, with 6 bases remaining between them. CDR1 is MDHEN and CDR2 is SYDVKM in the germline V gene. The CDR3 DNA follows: TGTGCCAGCAGGGACAGGAACACTGAAGCTTTCTTT. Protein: CASRDRNTEAFF.

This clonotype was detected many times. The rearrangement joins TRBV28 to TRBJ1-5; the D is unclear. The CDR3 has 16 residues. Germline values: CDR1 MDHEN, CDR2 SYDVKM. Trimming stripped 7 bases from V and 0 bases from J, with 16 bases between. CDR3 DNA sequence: TGTGCCAGCACCCGCGACGACACCGATAGCAATCAGCCCCAGCATTTT. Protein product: CASTRDDTDSNQPQHF.

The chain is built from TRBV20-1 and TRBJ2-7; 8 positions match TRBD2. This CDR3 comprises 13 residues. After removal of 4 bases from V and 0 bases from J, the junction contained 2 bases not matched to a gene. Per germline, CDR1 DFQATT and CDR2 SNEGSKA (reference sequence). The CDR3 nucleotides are TGCAGTGCTACCGGGACTAGCTCCTACGAGCAGTACTTC. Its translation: CSATGTSSYEQYF.

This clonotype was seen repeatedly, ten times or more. The CDR3 protein is CASTLDRGNQPQHF. CDR3 nucleotide sequence: TGTGCCAGCACTTTGGACAGGGGCAATCAGCCCCAGCATTTT. V usage is TRBV12-3 or TRBV12-4 and J usage is TRBJ1-5; 8 nucleotides agree with TRBD1. The CDR3 has 14 amino acids. V gave up 7 bases and J gave up 2 bases; unmatched junction bases: 4.

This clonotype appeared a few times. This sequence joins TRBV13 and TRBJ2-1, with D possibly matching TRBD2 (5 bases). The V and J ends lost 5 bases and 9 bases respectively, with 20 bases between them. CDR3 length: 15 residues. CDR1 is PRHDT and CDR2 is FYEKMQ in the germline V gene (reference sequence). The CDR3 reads CASSGQSAGRSEQFF. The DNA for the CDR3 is TGTGCCAGCAGCGGGCAATCGGCGGGTCGAAGTGAGCAGTTCTTC.

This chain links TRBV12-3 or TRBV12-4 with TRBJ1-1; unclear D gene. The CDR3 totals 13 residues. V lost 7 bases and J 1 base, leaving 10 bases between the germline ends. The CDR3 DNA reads TGTGCCAGCAACTTGCAGAGGAACACTGAAGCTTTCTTT. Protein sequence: CASNLQRNTEAFF.

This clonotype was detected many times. The CDR3 DNA reads TGTGCCAGCAGTTATTTCAGACAGGCGGGCTCTGGAAACACCATATATTTT. Translated: CASSYFRQAGSGNTIYF. The chain is built from TRBV6-5 and TRBJ1-3; maybe TRBD1 (6 bases). This CDR3 contains 17 residues. Germline assignment: CDR1 MNHEY and CDR2 SVGAGI. V was trimmed by 3 bases and J by 0 bases, leaving 15 bases between them.

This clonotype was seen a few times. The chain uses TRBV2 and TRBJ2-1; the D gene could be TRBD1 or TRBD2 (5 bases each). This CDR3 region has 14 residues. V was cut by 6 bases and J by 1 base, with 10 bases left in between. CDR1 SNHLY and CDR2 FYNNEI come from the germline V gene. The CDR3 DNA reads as TGTGCCAGCAGGGGGACGGCATCCTACAATGAGCAGTTCTTC. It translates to CASRGTASYNEQFF.

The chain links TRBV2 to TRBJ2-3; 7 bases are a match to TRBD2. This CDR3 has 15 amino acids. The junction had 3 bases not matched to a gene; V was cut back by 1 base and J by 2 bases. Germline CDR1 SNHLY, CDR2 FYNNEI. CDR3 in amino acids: CASSEEGTTTDTQYF. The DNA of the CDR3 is TGTGCCAGCAGTGAAGAAGGGACTACCACAGATACGCAGTATTTT. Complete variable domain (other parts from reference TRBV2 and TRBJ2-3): EPEVTQTPSHQVTQMGQEVILRCVPISNHLYFYWYRQILGQKVEFLVSFYNNEISEKSEIFDDQFSVERPDGSNFTLKIRSTKLEDSAMYFCASSEEGTTTDTQYFGPGTRLTVL.

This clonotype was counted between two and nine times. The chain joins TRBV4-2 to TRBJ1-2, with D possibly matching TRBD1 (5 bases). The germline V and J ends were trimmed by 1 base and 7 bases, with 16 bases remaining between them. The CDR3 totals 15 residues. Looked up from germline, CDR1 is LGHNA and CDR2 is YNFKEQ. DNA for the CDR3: TGTGCCAGCAGCCAAGGCCTAGGGGAAACTATTGGCTACACCTTC. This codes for CASSQGLGETIGYTF.